This T cell receptor (beta chain) stems from a study of shared clonotypes between healthy human individuals. Broader study findings: Generation probabilities were higher for clonotypes shared across all four sorted-subset donors than for unshared ones. Naive subsets generally had larger estimated richness than memory subsets.

Naivety among CD8 cells was defined by CD45RO negativity and positive CCR7 selection, thereby excluding terminally differentiated effector memory CD45RA+ cells. On this clone itself: Its antigen is currently unknown.

V was shortened by 5 bases and J by 7 bases, with 9 bases between the two germline ends. Germline CDR1 is SEHNR and CDR2 is FQNEAQ (reference sequence). This CDR3 is built from 12 residues. The DNA input per sorted-subset replicate PCR was about 220 ng, corresponding to some 30,000 T cell genomes. In the original workflow: ImmunoSEQ output lacked quality scores and full-length reads, limiting matched filtering. The assay was immunoSEQ multiplex PCR, and TCRdb's table has in-frame clones only and misses some. That table supplies the V and J calls and clone size; D and trimming were determined from the DNA. This table holds fewer than 1 million clones, roughly 96% found once.

Sequencing was done on a sample of naive CD8+ T cells sorted from blood. The rearrangement links TRBV7-9 to TRBJ2-1; D not certain. The sequence was obtained from a man aged 25-40 years in good health. The CDR3 DNA reads TGTGCCAGCAGCCTAACTCGGAATGAGCAGTTCTTC. The encoded protein is CASSLTRNEQFF. Full variable domain (remainder filled in from reference TRBV7-9 and TRBJ2-1): DTGVSQNPRHKITKRGQNVTFRCDPISEHNRLYWYRQTLGQGPEFLTYFQNEAQLEKSRLLSDRFSAERPKGSFSTLEIQRTEQGDSAMYLCASSLTRNEQFFGPGTRLTVL.